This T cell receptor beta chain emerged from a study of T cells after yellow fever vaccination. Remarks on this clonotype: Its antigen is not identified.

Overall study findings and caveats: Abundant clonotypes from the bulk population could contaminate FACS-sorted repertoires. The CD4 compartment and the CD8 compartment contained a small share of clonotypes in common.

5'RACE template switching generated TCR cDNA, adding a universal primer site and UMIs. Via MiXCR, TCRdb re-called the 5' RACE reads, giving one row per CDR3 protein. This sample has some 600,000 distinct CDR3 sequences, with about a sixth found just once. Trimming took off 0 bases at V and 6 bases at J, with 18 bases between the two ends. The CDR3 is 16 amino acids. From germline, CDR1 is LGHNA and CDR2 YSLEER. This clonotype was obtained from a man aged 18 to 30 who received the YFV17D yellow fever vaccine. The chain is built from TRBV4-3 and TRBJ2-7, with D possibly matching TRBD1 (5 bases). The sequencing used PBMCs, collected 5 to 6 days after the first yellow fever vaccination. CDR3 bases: TGCGCCAGCAGCCAAGAATTCGGCGCCAGGGCCGCCGAGCAGTACTTC. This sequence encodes CASSQEFGARAAEQYF.